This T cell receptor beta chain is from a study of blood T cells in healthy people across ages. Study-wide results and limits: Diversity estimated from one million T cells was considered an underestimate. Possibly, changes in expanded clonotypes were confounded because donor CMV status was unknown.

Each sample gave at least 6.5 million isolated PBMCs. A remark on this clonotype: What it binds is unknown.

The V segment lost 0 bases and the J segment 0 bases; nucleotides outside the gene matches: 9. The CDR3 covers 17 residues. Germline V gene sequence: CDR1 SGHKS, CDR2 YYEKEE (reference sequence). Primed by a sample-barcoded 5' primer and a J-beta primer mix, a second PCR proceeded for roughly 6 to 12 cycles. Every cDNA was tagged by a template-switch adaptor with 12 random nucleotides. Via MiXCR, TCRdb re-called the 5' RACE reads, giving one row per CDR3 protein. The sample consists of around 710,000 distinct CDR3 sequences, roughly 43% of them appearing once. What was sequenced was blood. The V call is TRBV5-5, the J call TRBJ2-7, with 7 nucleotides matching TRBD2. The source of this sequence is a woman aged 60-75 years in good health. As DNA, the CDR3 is TGTGCCAGCAGCTTGGAGAAGGGAGGGCGGAGCTCCTACGAGCAGTACTTC. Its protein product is CASSLEKGGRSSYEQYF.